This T cell receptor (beta chain) was recorded in a study of cytomegalovirus exposure and HLA in healthy donors. The PCR contained 60 Vbeta and 13 Jbeta primers. The protocol was immunoSEQ multiplex PCR, while the TCRdb copy is restricted to in-frame clones and leaves out a portion. The data show roughly 150,000 clones, about 85% seen once. The V and J ends lost 8 bases and 4 bases respectively, with 21 bases between them. From germline, CDR1 is LNHDA and CDR2 SQIVND (reference sequence). CDR3 size: 16 residues. The V call is TRBV19, the J call TRBJ1-5, with D perhaps TRBD1 (6 bases). Sample: PBMCs. The receptor's source is a man aged 25-45 years in good health and CMV-seropositive. This CDR3 is CASLPPPGDTNQPQHF. In DNA, the CDR3 is TGTGCCAGTCTCCCCCCGCCCGGGGACACAAATCAGCCCCAGCATTTT.